Shown below are 4 T cell receptor beta chains from a single sample sequenced in a study of cytomegalovirus exposure and HLA in healthy donors. It was with 60 Vbeta and 13 Jbeta primers that the PCR ran. Generated by immunoSEQ multiplex PCR, the TCRdb table keeps only in-frame clones and is missing some. The sample contains more than 150,000 clones, about 77% of which appear only once. The sample consisted of PBMCs. Receptor source: a woman aged 25 to 39 in good health and CMV-seropositive.

The chain couples TRBV5-1 to TRBJ1-3, with 8 bases lining up with TRBD1. From germline, CDR1 is SGHRS and CDR2 YFSETQ. The V and J ends lost 4 bases and 0 bases, in that order; junction bases with no gene match: 3. The CDR3 loop spans 15 amino acids. As DNA, the CDR3 is TGCGCCAGCAGCACCGGACAGGGCTCTGGAAACACCATATATTTT. Its protein is CASSTGQGSGNTIYF.

A remark on this clone: Other DNA sequences in this specimen translate into the identical CDR3. The gene calls are TRBV6-1 and TRBJ1-2; D ambiguous. The CDR3 is 13 residues long. Trimming took off 4 bases at V and 7 bases at J, with 13 bases between the two ends. The germline V gene has CDR1 MNHNS and CDR2 SASEGT. The CDR3 spells CASSADRGLGYTF. The CDR3 bases are TGTGCCAGCAGTGCTGACCGAGGGCTTGGCTACACCTTC.

This chain links TRBV6-1 with TRBJ1-5; a weak D match, TRBD1 (6 bases). V was shortened by 3 bases and J by 5 bases, with 11 bases between the two germline ends. The CDR3 contains 14 residues. Per the germline V gene, CDR1 is MNHNS and CDR2 is SASEGT. CDR3 coding DNA: TGTGCCAGCAGTGAGTGGGACACCGATCAGCCCCAGCATTTT. Translating gives CASSEWDTDQPQHF.

Comment on this clone: One end of the junction varies from germline; a read error may be responsible. The gene calls are TRBV7-7 and TRBJ2-2; D not resolved. The CDR3 loop spans 14 amino acids. The germline CDR1 and CDR2 sequences are SSHAT and FNYEAQ (reference sequence). The CDR3 spells CASSSPTTGGELFF. In nucleotides, the CDR3 is TGTGCTAGCAGTTCCCCCACGACGGGCGGGGAGCTGTTTTTT.